Listed below are T cell receptor beta chains from one sample, sequenced in a study of cytomegalovirus exposure and HLA in healthy donors. TCRdb's table, derived via immunoSEQ multiplex PCR, lists solely in-frame clones and lacks some. The repertoire holds about 89,000 clones, with more than 60% as singletons. Sequenced sample: PBMCs. Receptors were obtained from a man aged 30-40 years in good health and CMV-seronegative. The CDR3 runs from the conserved cysteine through the conserved F or W. Fields, in order: D gene, J gene, clone size, V gene, CDR3 DNA, CDR3 protein. D genes are given only for firm matches. Clone size is not always given. Where it is, it says once, few, many or a class for expanded clones.

D: .
J: TRBJ2-5
size: .
V: TRBV11-2
DNA: TGTGCCAGCAGCTTATCACCTCAAGGGGCCAGCATCCAAGAGACCCAGTACTTC
CDR3: CASSLSPQGASIQETQYF

D: .
J: TRBJ1-2
size: .
V: TRBV6-5
DNA: TGTGCCAGCACGGCGGGCGGGGAGTATGGCTACACCTTC
CDR3: CASTAGGEYGYTF

D: TRBD1
J: TRBJ1-6
size: .
V: TRBV2
DNA: TGTGCCACCAGGGACAGGGTGGATTCACCCCTCCACTTT
CDR3: CATRDRVDSPLHF

D: .
J: TRBJ1-3
size: .
V: TRBV1
DNA: TGCACCGTTTTCTGCCCGGGATGCGGGTCTGGAAACACCATATATTTT
CDR3: CTVFCPGCGSGNTIYF

D: TRBD1
J: TRBJ2-4
size: .
V: TRBV7-2
DNA: TGTGCCAGCAGCGAGGGGGCAGCCAAAAACATTCAGTACTTC
CDR3: CASSEGAAKNIQYF

D: .
J: TRBJ1-1
size: .
V: TRBV6-1
DNA: TGTGCCAGCAGTGATGAAGTCTTGGGGGGCACTGAAGCTTTCTTT
CDR3: CASSDEVLGGTEAFF

D: .
J: TRBJ2-7
size: .
V: TRBV4-2
DNA: TGTGCCAGCAGCCAGGAAACAGGGAGCGAGCAGTACTTC
CDR3: CASSQETGSEQYF

D: TRBD1
J: TRBJ2-7
size: .
V: TRBV5-4
DNA: TGTGCCAGCAGCTTTAGGACAGGGCAAGTGGTCGAGCAGTACTTC
CDR3: CASSFRTGQVVEQYF

D: .
J: TRBJ2-2
size: .
V: TRBV6-1
DNA: TGTGCCAGCAGTTTACCGGGAGACGGGGAGCTGTTTTTT
CDR3: CASSLPGDGELFF

D: TRBD1
J: TRBJ2-1
size: .
V: TRBV5-4
DNA: TGTGCCAGCAGCCTAGGACAGGGGAGGCATGAGCAGTTCTTC
CDR3: CASSLGQGRHEQFF

D: TRBD2
J: TRBJ2-3
size: .
V: TRBV6-5
DNA: TGTGCCACCTTAGCGGGGTTGAGCACAGATACGCAGTATTTT
CDR3: CATLAGLSTDTQYF

D: .
J: TRBJ1-5
size: few
V: TRBV6-6
DNA: TGTGCCAGCAGCCTAAGCAATCAGCCCCAGCATTTT
CDR3: CASSLSNQPQHF

D: TRBD1
J: TRBJ1-5
size: few
V: TRBV6-1
DNA: TGTGCCAGCAGTGATGGACAGGGGAATCAGCCCCAGCATTTT
CDR3: CASSDGQGNQPQHF

D: .
J: TRBJ1-1
size: .
V: TRBV7-2
DNA: TGTGCCAGCAGCTACGGACAGATCCACACTGAAGCTTTCTTT
CDR3: CASSYGQIHTEAFF

D: TRBD1
J: TRBJ1-1
size: once
V: TRBV7-9
DNA: TGTGCCAGCAGTTATGACAGGGTAAACACTGAAGCTTTCTTT
CDR3: CASSYDRVNTEAFF

D: TRBD1
J: TRBJ1-6
size: .
V: TRBV7-9
DNA: TGTGCCAGCAGCTTCCAGGGGGATTCACCCCTCCACTTT
CDR3: CASSFQGDSPLHF

D: TRBD1
J: TRBJ2-2
size: .
V: TRBV7-6
DNA: TGTGCCAGCAGCCTCATACAGGGGGACACCGGGGAGCTGTTTTTT
CDR3: CASSLIQGDTGELFF

D: .
J: TRBJ1-5
size: .
V: TRBV7-2
DNA: TGTGCCAGCAGCTTAGCCGACAGAAATCAGCCCCAGCATTTT
CDR3: CASSLADRNQPQHF

D: .
J: TRBJ2-3
size: once
V: TRBV6-1
DNA: TGTGCCAGCAGTGGAAGGGGGGGGGTCAGCCCGCCGACAGATACGCAGTATTTT
CDR3: CASSGRGGVSPPTDTQYF

D: .
J: TRBJ1-1
size: once
V: TRBV14
DNA: TGTGCCAGCAGCCTAAACGGGGGGGCTGCTTTCTTT
CDR3: CASSLNGGAAFF

D: .
J: TRBJ1-3
size: .
V: TRBV19
DNA: TGTGCCAGTAGTCGAACAGGACTATCTGGAAACACCATATATTTT
CDR3: CASSRTGLSGNTIYF

D: TRBD1
J: TRBJ1-6
size: .
V: TRBV27
DNA: TGTGCCAGCAGCTCCTTGGGACAGGGCGTTTCACCCCTCCACTTT
CDR3: CASSSLGQGVSPLHF

D: .
J: TRBJ1-2
size: .
V: TRBV4-3
DNA: TGCGCCAGCAGCCAAGAAGGGGGTCGCTATGGCTACACCTTC
CDR3: CASSQEGGRYGYTF

D: .
J: TRBJ2-2
size: .
V: TRBV21-1
DNA: TGTGCCAGCAGCAAACCGACTAGCGGGGGGGCGATCACCGGGGAGCTGTTTTTT
CDR3: CASSKPTSGGAITGELFF

D: TRBD1
J: TRBJ2-7
size: .
V: TRBV5-1
DNA: TGCGCCAGCAGCTTGGCCTCGGACAGGTCCTACGAGCAGTACTTC
CDR3: CASSLASDRSYEQYF

D: TRBD1
J: TRBJ1-3
size: once
V: TRBV5-1
DNA: TGCGCCAGCAGCTCCGGGACAGTATCTGGAAACACCATATATTTT
CDR3: CASSSGTVSGNTIYF

D: .
J: TRBJ2-3
size: .
V: TRBV29-1
DNA: TGCAGCGTTGCAGGGGTCACGCCAGATACGCAGTATTTT
CDR3: CSVAGVTPDTQYF

D: .
J: TRBJ2-5
size: .
V: TRBV5-5
DNA: TGTGCCAGCAGACTTGGGAGGGCGGGACAGGTCGGGTGGCCCCAAGAGACCCAGTACTTC
CDR3: CASRLGRAGQVGWPQETQYF

D: .
J: TRBJ2-7
size: .
V: TRBV19
DNA: TGTGCCAGTAGTGTTCACTCGACAGGGCTAGCGTACGAGCAGTACTTC
CDR3: CASSVHSTGLAYEQYF

D: .
J: TRBJ2-4
size: .
V: TRBV6-1
DNA: TGTGCCAGCAGTGAATTGATCTACAGGGCCCGTCTAGCCAAAAACATTCAGTACTTC
CDR3: CASSELIYRARLAKNIQYF

D: .
J: TRBJ1-6
size: .
V: TRBV7-8
DNA: TGTGCCAGCAGCCCAAGTATCCGGGACTCCTATAATTCACCCCTCCACTTT
CDR3: CASSPSIRDSYNSPLHF

D: .
J: TRBJ2-7
size: once
V: TRBV28
DNA: TGTGCCAGCAGGCAGACAGGAGCGGATTACGAGCAGTACTTC
CDR3: CASRQTGADYEQYF

D: .
J: TRBJ2-7
size: .
V: TRBV6-1
DNA: TGTGCCAGCAGTGGGACAGAGATAACCTACGAGCAGTACTTC
CDR3: CASSGTEITYEQYF

D: .
J: TRBJ2-5
size: .
V: TRBV4-1
DNA: TGCGCCAGCAGCCAAAGCAGGGAGACCCAGTACTTC
CDR3: CASSQSRETQYF

D: .
J: TRBJ1-5
size: .
V: TRBV5-1
DNA: TGCGCCAGCAGCTTGGGCGGGGATAGCAATCAGCCCCAGCATTTT
CDR3: CASSLGGDSNQPQHF

D: TRBD2
J: TRBJ2-1
size: once
V: TRBV2
DNA: TGTGCCAGCAGTGGACTAGCGGGGGGTTCCTACAATGAGCAGTTCTTC
CDR3: CASSGLAGGSYNEQFF

D: TRBD1
J: TRBJ1-6
size: .
V: TRBV2
DNA: TGTGCCAGCAGCGCCGGGACAGGGAATTCACCCCTCCACTTT
CDR3: CASSAGTGNSPLHF

D: .
J: TRBJ1-4
size: .
V: TRBV28
DNA: TGTGCCAGCAGTACTCGGGGGGCAGAAAAACTGTTTTTT
CDR3: CASSTRGAEKLFF

D: .
J: TRBJ1-1
size: .
V: TRBV28
DNA: TGTGCCAGCAGTTTGATTACACAAGAAGCTTTCTTT
CDR3: CASSLITQEAFF

D: .
J: TRBJ1-6
size: .
V: TRBV14
DNA: TGTGCCAGCAGCCTGAGTCGGACAAAGGGATCACCCCTCCACTTT
CDR3: CASSLSRTKGSPLHF

D: .
J: TRBJ1-4
size: .
V: TRBV9
DNA: TGTGCCAGCAGCGCGGCAGGGGCTGCAACTAATGAAAAACTGTTTTTT
CDR3: CASSAAGAATNEKLFF

D: .
J: TRBJ1-1
size: .
V: TRBV5-1
DNA: TGCGCCAGCAGCTTGGGGCAGGAAGCTTTCTTT
CDR3: CASSLGQEAFF

D: TRBD1
J: TRBJ1-2
size: once
V: TRBV6-5
DNA: TGTGCCAGCAGTTACCAGGGGGGCAGGGGATACGGCTACACCTTC
CDR3: CASSYQGGRGYGYTF

D: .
J: TRBJ2-3
size: .
V: TRBV30
DNA: TGTGCCTGGAGTGCCGGGACGGGAGTCACAGATACGCAGTATTTT
CDR3: CAWSAGTGVTDTQYF

D: .
J: TRBJ2-2
size: .
V: TRBV30
DNA: TGTGCCTGGAGTTCAGGGCTCGGGGAGCTGTTTTTT
CDR3: CAWSSGLGELFF

D: TRBD1
J: TRBJ1-6
size: .
V: TRBV7-2
DNA: TGTGCCAGCAGCTTAGAAAGGGGGCGCGCGAATTCACCCCTCCACTTT
CDR3: CASSLERGRANSPLHF

D: TRBD1
J: TRBJ1-5
size: .
V: TRBV19
DNA: TGTGCCAGTAGTATTTGGACAGGGGGTCATCAGCCCCAGCATTTT
CDR3: CASSIWTGGHQPQHF

D: TRBD1
J: TRBJ1-6
size: once
V: TRBV2
DNA: TGTGCCAGCAGTCCGGGACAGTTTTCACCCCTCCACTTT
CDR3: CASSPGQFSPLHF

D: .
J: TRBJ2-1
size: .
V: TRBV6-4
DNA: TGTGCCAGCAGTGACTACGGGAATGAGCAGTTCTTC
CDR3: CASSDYGNEQFF